One T cell receptor beta chain is described in this entry. Its specificity is not known. The sample comes from a study of cytomegalovirus exposure and HLA in healthy donors. The CDR3 is 13 amino acids. Germline CDR1 LNHDA, CDR2 SQIVND (reference sequence). Unmatched junction bases numbered 6, after V lost 4 bases and J lost 9 bases. Study-wide results and caveats: In an earlier analysis, in some 500 donors, most V segments appeared productive either ~90% or ~30% of the time. After further analysis at a later stage, 17,000 or so TCR beta sequences were associated with HLA alleles at 0.05 false discovery rate. Roughly uniform depth of sequencing across donors was assumed in presence/absence analyses. Three of the chains that were CMV-associated were confirmed in vitro to be specific for CMV antigens.

A multiplex PCR was run with 60 Vbeta primers and 13 Jbeta primers. Measured with immunoSEQ multiplex PCR; TCRdb has only the in-frame clones, and not every one. The sample holds 110,000 to 150,000 clones, roughly 80% seen once. Sequenced input: PBMCs. This rearrangement joins TRBV19 to TRBJ1-1; 9 bases are shared with TRBD1. This clonotype was obtained from a female donor in good health and CMV-seronegative. CDR3 sequence reads: CASSTTQGAKAFF. In nucleotides, the CDR3 is TGTGCCAGTAGTACGACACAGGGGGCGAAAGCTTTCTTT.